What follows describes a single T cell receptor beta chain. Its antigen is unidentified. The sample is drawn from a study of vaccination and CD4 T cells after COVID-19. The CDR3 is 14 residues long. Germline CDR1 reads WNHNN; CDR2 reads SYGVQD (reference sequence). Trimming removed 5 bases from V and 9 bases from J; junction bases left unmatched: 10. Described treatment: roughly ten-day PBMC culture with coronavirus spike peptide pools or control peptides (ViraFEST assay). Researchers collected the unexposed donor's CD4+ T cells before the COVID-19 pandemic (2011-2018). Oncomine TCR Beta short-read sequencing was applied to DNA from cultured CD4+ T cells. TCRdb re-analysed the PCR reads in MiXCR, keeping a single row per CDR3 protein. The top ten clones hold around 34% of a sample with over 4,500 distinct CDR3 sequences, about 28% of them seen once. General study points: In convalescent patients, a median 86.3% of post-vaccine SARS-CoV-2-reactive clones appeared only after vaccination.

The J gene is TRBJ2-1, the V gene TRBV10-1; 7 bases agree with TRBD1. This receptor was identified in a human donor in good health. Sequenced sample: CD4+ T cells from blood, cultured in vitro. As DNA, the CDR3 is TGCGCCAGCAGTCCGGGACAGCCGGTGGGTGAGCAGTTCTTC. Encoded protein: CASSPGQPVGEQFF.